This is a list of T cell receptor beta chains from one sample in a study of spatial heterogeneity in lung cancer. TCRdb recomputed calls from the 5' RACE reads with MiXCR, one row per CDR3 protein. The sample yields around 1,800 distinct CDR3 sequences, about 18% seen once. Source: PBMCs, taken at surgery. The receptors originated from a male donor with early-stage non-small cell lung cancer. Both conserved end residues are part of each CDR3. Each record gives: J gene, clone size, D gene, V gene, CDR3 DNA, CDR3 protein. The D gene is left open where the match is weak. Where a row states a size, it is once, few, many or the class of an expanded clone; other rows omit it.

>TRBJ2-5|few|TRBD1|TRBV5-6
TGTGCCAGCAGCGGGACCGGGACAGGGGAAGAGACCCAGTACTTC
CASSGTGTGEETQYF
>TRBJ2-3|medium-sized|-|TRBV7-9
TGTGCCAGCAGCCCCCCCGGGACATCTAGCACAGATACGCAGTATTTT
CASSPPGTSSTDTQYF
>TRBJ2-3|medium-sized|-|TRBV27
TGTGCCAGCAGTTTGGGAGATACGCAGTATTTT
CASSLGDTQYF
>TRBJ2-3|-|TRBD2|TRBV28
TGTGCCAGCAGTTTCAGGCGGGAGGCTAGAGATACGCAGTATTTT
CASSFRREARDTQYF
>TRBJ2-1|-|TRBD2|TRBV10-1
TGCGCCAGCGGAATAGCGGGACGGGATGAGCAGTTCTTC
CASGIAGRDEQFF
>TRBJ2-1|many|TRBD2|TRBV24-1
TGTGCCACCAGTGATGCGGGGGCCTACAATGAGCAGTTCTTC
CATSDAGAYNEQFF
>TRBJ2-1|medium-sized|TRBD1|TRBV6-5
TGTGCCAGCAGTGCGGGACAGGGGGCACGGAATGAGCAGTTCTTC
CASSAGQGARNEQFF
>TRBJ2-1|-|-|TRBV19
TGTGCCAGTTGGGACGGCTTGGACAATGAGCAGTTCTTC
CASWDGLDNEQFF
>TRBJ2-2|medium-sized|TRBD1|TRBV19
TGTGCCAGTAGTGACAGGGTTACCGGGGAGCTGTTTTTT
CASSDRVTGELFF
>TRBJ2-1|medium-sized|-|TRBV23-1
TGCGCCAGCAGTCCGATAACGGGGATGAGGATCAATGAGCAGTTCTTC
CASSPITGMRINEQFF
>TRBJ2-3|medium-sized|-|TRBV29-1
TGCAGCGTCAAGGGCATCAGGGCTACCATCACAGATACGCAGTATTTT
CSVKGIRATITDTQYF
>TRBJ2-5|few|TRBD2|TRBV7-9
TGTGCCAGCAGCCCCGGACTAGAAGAGACCCAGTACTTC
CASSPGLEETQYF
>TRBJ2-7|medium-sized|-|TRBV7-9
TGTGCCAGCAGCTCGGACAGATCCTACGAGCAGTACTTC
CASSSDRSYEQYF
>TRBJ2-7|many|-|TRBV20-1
TGCAGTGCTAAGATGGGGGACCTAACCTACGAGCAGTACTTC
CSAKMGDLTYEQYF
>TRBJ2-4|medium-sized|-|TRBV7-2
TGTGCCAGCAGCTTAGAGGGAGTGGTTCAGTACTTC
CASSLEGVVQYF
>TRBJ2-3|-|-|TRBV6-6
TGTGCCAGCAGTTACGTAGTAGCAACAGATACGCAGTATTTT
CASSYVVATDTQYF